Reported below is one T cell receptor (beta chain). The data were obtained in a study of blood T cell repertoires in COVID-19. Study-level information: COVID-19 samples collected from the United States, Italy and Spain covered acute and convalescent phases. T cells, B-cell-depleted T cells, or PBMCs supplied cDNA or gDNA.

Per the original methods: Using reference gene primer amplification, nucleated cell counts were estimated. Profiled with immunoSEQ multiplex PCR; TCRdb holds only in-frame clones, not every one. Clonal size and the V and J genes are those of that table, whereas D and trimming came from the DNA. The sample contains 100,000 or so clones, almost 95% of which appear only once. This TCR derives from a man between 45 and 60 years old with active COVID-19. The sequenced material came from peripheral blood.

In DNA, the CDR3 is TGTGCCAGCAGTGTACAGGGGGCGCCTAGCGGGAGGGAGCGCTCCTACAATGAGCAGTTCTTC. It yields the protein CASSVQGAPSGRERSYNEQFF. V gene TRBV27 combines with J gene TRBJ2-1; 12 bases line up with TRBD2. The V gene's germline CDR1 is MNHEY and CDR2 SMNVEV (reference sequence). This CDR3 has 21 residues. The ends lost 5 bases at V and 0 bases at J; junction bases unmatched: 17.